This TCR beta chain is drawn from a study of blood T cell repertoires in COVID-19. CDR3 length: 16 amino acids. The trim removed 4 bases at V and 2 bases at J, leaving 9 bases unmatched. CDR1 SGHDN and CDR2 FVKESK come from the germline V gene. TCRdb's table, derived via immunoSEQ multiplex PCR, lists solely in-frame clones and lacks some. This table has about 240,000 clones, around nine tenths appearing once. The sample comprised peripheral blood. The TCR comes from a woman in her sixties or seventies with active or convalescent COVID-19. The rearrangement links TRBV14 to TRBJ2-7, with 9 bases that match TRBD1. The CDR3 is CASSPTGTGNPYEQYF. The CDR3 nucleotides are TGTGCCAGCAGCCCTACTGGGACAGGGAATCCCTACGAGCAGTACTTC.